A single sample is the source of the 31 T cell receptor beta chains below, sequenced in a study of neurological immune-mediated disorders (dated by TCRdb to the late 2010s). Library preparation was by 5' RACE. The sequencer was an Illumina HiSeq 2500. TCRdb reanalyzed the raw reads on its own, using fastp at Q25 for trimming and MiXCR for clone calling, and kept in-frame beta chains. Identical CDR3 protein sequences are pooled into one entry, listed with their most common genes and DNA. The sample contains approximately 66,000 distinct CDR3 sequences, roughly 3.2% of them found a single time. The biggest ten clones account for about 4% of the sample. Sequencing was done on a sample of PBMCs. All receptors come from a man aged 40-49 years with multiple sclerosis.

This clonotype has a count of ten or more. The chain couples TRBV27 to TRBJ2-3; D is ambiguous. Per germline, CDR1 MNHEY and CDR2 SMNVEV (reference sequence). The CDR3 covers 15 residues. The V end was cut by 0 bases, the J end by 5 bases, with 12 bases between. The CDR3 spells CASSLSGPPKDTQYF. In DNA, the CDR3 is TGTGCCAGCAGTTTATCAGGGCCTCCAAAAGATACGCAGTATTTT.

CDR3 region: CASSLDLTYEQYF. Here the CDR3 DNA reads TGTGCCAGCAGTTTAGACCTAACCTACGAGCAGTACTTC. This chain connects TRBV27 to TRBJ2-7; D not certain. CDR1 MNHEY and CDR2 SMNVEV come from the germline V gene (reference sequence). V lost 2 bases and J lost 2, with 7 bases in between. The length of the CDR3 is 13 residues.

This clonotype was recorded at least ten times. The chain employs TRBV7-2 and TRBJ1-1; D gene unclear. There are 14 residues in the CDR3. Trimming took off 5 bases at V and 0 bases at J, with 10 bases between the two ends. Germline CDR1 reads SGHTA; CDR2 reads FQGNSA. The CDR3 loop reads CASSTNRLNTEAFF. CDR3 DNA sequence: TGTGCCAGCAGCACTAACAGATTGAACACTGAAGCTTTCTTT.

This clonotype was counted ten times or more. V and J are TRBV29-1 and TRBJ2-5; 7 nucleotides agree with TRBD2. The V gene's germline CDR1 is SQVTM and CDR2 ANQGSEA. V gave up 4 bases and J gave up 5 bases; unmatched junction bases: 4. This CDR3 spans 12 amino acids. CDR3 loop: CSVGGSGETQYF. The CDR3 nucleotides are TGCAGCGTTGGGGGTAGCGGGGAGACCCAGTACTTC.

This clonotype was seen a few times. The V gene is TRBV20-1, the J gene TRBJ2-1; tentative D call: TRBD1 (6 bases). Trimming pared 6 bases from V and 3 bases from J, leaving 15 bases between. This CDR3 region has 14 residues. Germline V gene sequence: CDR1 DFQATT, CDR2 SNEGSKA (reference sequence). CDR3 amino acids: CSARRGQFYNEQFF. The CDR3, as DNA: TGCAGTGCCAGACGAGGACAGTTCTACAATGAGCAGTTCTTC.

This clonotype was counted ten times or more. This sequence joins TRBV30 and TRBJ1-1; a possible D gene is TRBD1 (6 bases). The CDR3 is 13 residues long. V gave up 0 bases and J gave up 6 bases, with 11 bases separating them. Germline loops: CDR1 GTSNPN, CDR2 SVGIG (reference sequence). CDR3 sequence: CAWSVRGGPEAFF. The CDR3, as DNA: TGTGCCTGGAGTGTCCGCGGGGGGCCTGAAGCTTTCTTT.

This clonotype appeared a few times. The chain has TRBV29-1 and TRBJ2-5; 7 bases map to TRBD2. In germline, CDR1 is SQVTM, CDR2 ANQGSEA. The CDR3 spans 16 residues. J gave up 7 bases and V 2 bases, and 16 bases lay outside the gene matches. The CDR3 protein is CSVETTSEGRSGTQYF. CDR3 sequence (DNA): TGCAGCGTTGAAACCACTAGCGAGGGAAGGTCGGGGACCCAGTACTTC. The full variable domain, with the rest looked up from reference TRBV29-1 and TRBJ2-5, is SAVISQKPSRDICQRGTSLTIQCQVDSQVTMMFWYRQQPGQSLTLIATANQGSEATYESGFVIDKFPISRPNLTFSTLTVSNMSPEDSSIYLCSVETTSEGRSGTQYFGPGTRLLVL.

This clonotype was seen at least ten times. The gene calls are TRBV5-5 and TRBJ2-5; TRBD2 matches 7 bases. V was clipped by 1 base and J by 5 bases; unmatched bases: 8. From germline, CDR1 is SGHKS and CDR2 YYEKEE (reference sequence). The CDR3 extends over 15 amino acids. The CDR3 region has the DNA TGTGCCAGCAGCTTGTTCCAGCGGGGAAGGGAGACCCAGTACTTC. Protein: CASSLFQRGRETQYF.

This clonotype was counted many times. V usage is TRBV20-1 and J usage is TRBJ1-2; TRBD1 aligns across 7 bases. CDR1 and CDR2 (germline): DFQATT, SNEGSKA (reference sequence). This CDR3 spans 13 amino acids. V was clipped by 6 bases and J by 4 bases; unmatched bases: 8. The CDR3 sequence is CSALPGTAYGYTF. In DNA, the CDR3 is TGCAGTGCGCTTCCCGGGACAGCCTATGGCTACACCTTC.

In its sample, this clonotype was seen many times. This chain links TRBV3-1 with TRBJ1-2, with D unresolved. CDR3 length: 11 residues. Germline lookup yields CDR1 LGHDT and CDR2 YNNKEL (reference sequence). The V end was cut by 4 bases, the J end by 4 bases, with 4 bases between. This CDR3 is CASSLGYGYTF. The CDR3 DNA is TGTGCCAGCAGCCTGGGCTATGGCTACACCTTC.

This clonotype appeared many times. The rearrangement joins TRBV12-3 or TRBV12-4 to TRBJ1-1, with D tentatively TRBD1 (5 bases). This CDR3 region has 12 residues. Trimming removed 7 bases at V and 6 bases at J, with 12 bases between. The DNA for the CDR3 is TGTGCCAGCACCCCCAGGGCCTCTGAAGCTTTCTTT. The encoded protein is CASTPRASEAFF.

This clonotype came up many times. The chain carries TRBV5-1 and TRBJ2-2, with D unclear. The V gene lost 4 bases and the J gene lost 1 base, with 8 bases spanning the gap. CDR1 SGHRS and CDR2 YFSETQ come from the germline V gene. There are 14 residues in the CDR3. In nucleotides, the CDR3 is TGCGCCAGCAGCGGCGACCAGAACACCGGGGAGCTGTTTTTT. Its translation is CASSGDQNTGELFF.

There are many counts of this clonotype. The chain carries TRBV9 and TRBJ2-5, with a weak D call TRBD1 (5 bases). The CDR3 runs to 12 residues. Germline V gene sequence: CDR1 SGDLS, CDR2 YYNGEE. The ends were cut back, 3 bases at V and 5 bases at J, with 8 bases in the middle. CDR3 nucleotides: TGTGCCAGCAGCGGGCACAGGGAGACCCAGTACTTC. Protein: CASSGHRETQYF.

At least ten counts were recorded for this clonotype. This chain connects TRBV7-2 to TRBJ1-1; D is ambiguous. The CDR3 is 15 amino acids. Germline CDR1 and CDR2: SGHTA and FQGNSA. Trimming removed 1 base at V and 1 base at J, with 10 bases between. The CDR3 loop is CASSLGGLKNTEAFF. CDR3 DNA: TGTGCCAGCAGCTTAGGAGGATTGAAGAACACTGAAGCTTTCTTT.

By share of the sample, this clonotype is large. The V gene is TRBV7-6, the J gene TRBJ2-7; the D is unclear. The V gene's germline CDR1 is SGHVS and CDR2 FNYEAQ. The CDR3 sequence is 13 residues long. Trimming pared 4 bases from V and 3 bases from J, leaving 10 bases between. This CDR3 is CASSSGPNYEQYF. Here the CDR3 DNA reads TGTGCCAGCAGCTCCGGACCAAACTACGAGCAGTACTTC.

The table lists this clonotype with many counts. The chain carries TRBV6-5 and TRBJ2-3; 8 nucleotides align to TRBD2. The ends lost 5 bases at V and 3 bases at J; junction bases unmatched: 7. This CDR3 comprises 15 residues. CDR1 and CDR2 from the germline V gene are MNHEY and SVGAGI. CDR3 amino acids: CASSTPAGETDTQYF. Written as DNA, the CDR3 is TGTGCCAGCAGTACCCCAGCGGGGGAAACAGATACGCAGTATTTT.

This clonotype has ten or more counts. The CDR3 is CASSEPGANVLTF. The CDR3 DNA reads TGTGCCAGCAGTGAACCGGGGGCCAACGTCCTGACTTTC. The chain couples TRBV25-1 to TRBJ2-6; D call uncertain. Germline-derived CDR1 and CDR2 are MGHDK and SYGVNS. With 2 bases removed from V and 4 bases from J, the gap between germline ends came to 3 bases. The CDR3 spans 13 residues.

This clonotype occurred many times. The chain links TRBV3-1 to TRBJ1-5, with 12 bases that match TRBD1. Germline V gene data show CDR1 as LGHDT and CDR2 as YNNKEL (reference sequence). The CDR3 totals 15 residues. The ends lost 4 bases at V and 9 bases at J; junction bases unmatched: 7. For the CDR3, the DNA is TGTGCCAGCAGCCCGGGACAGGGGGCGAGGTGGCCCCAGCATTTT. Its translation: CASSPGQGARWPQHF.

This clonotype showed up many times. V and J are TRBV3-1 and TRBJ2-5; 10 nucleotides agree with TRBD2. V was clipped by 0 bases and J by 5 bases; unmatched bases: 9. CDR1 is LGHDT and CDR2 is YNNKEL in the germline V gene (reference sequence). This CDR3 has 17 amino acids. CDR3 amino acids: CASSQEKAGGRRETQYF. In nucleotides, the CDR3 is TGTGCCAGCAGCCAAGAAAAAGCGGGGGGGCGGCGTGAGACCCAGTACTTC.

The CDR3 region is CSAREAVRFGTEAFF. In DNA form, the CDR3 reads TGCAGTGCTAGAGAGGCCGTCCGATTCGGGACTGAAGCTTTCTTT. The gene calls are TRBV20-1 and TRBJ1-1; D is ambiguous. V was shortened by 0 bases and J by 5 bases, with 16 bases between the two germline ends. The CDR3 covers 15 residues. Germline lookup yields CDR1 DFQATT and CDR2 SNEGSKA (reference sequence).

This clonotype was counted many times. The V call is TRBV12-3 or TRBV12-4, the J call TRBJ1-1; 8 bases are shared with TRBD1. The junction had 5 bases not matched to a gene; V was cut back by 3 bases and J by 5 bases. The length of the CDR3 is 14 residues. The CDR3 region has the DNA TGTGCCAGCAGTTTTCGGACAGGGAATACTGAAGCTTTCTTT. This encodes CASSFRTGNTEAFF.

This clonotype was observed at least ten times. This chain uses TRBV20-1 with TRBJ1-2; 9 nucleotides agree with TRBD1. This CDR3 spans 15 amino acids. Trimming at V came to 3 bases and at J to 8 bases, leaving 13 bases not matched to a gene. Germline V gene data show CDR1 as DFQATT and CDR2 as SNEGSKA (reference sequence). The CDR3 sequence is CSAREYRGPYRGYTF. The DNA for the CDR3 is TGCAGTGCTAGGGAATACAGGGGGCCTTATAGGGGCTACACCTTC.

This clonotype showed up many times. The rearrangement joins TRBV12-3 or TRBV12-4 to TRBJ2-2; D possibly corresponds to TRBD2 (5 bases). This CDR3 comprises 16 residues. V was cut by 3 bases and J by 0 bases, with 11 bases left in between. The CDR3 DNA follows: TGTGCCAGCAGTTTCGTCGCGGGCCCGAACACCGGGGAGCTGTTTTTT. Translation gives CASSFVAGPNTGELFF.

The V call is TRBV5-1, the J call TRBJ1-1; D gene unclear. V was cut by 0 bases and J by 5 bases, with 14 bases left in between. The CDR3 totals 15 residues. Germline CDR1 SGHRS, CDR2 YFSETQ. The CDR3 bases are TGCGCCAGCAGCTTGGTAGCAGCCTCGGGGACTGAAGCTTTCTTT. Encoded protein: CASSLVAASGTEAFF.

V is TRBV7-9 and J is TRBJ2-1, with 7 positions matching TRBD2. Germline V gives CDR1 SEHNR, CDR2 FQNEAQ (reference sequence). The V segment lost 3 bases and the J segment 9 bases; nucleotides outside the gene matches: 11. The CDR3 covers 15 residues. CDR3 in amino acids: CASSLLTSAKGEQFF. Here the CDR3 DNA reads TGTGCCAGCAGCTTGTTAACTAGCGCTAAGGGTGAGCAGTTCTTC.

This clonotype was recorded many times. The chain combines TRBV27 with TRBJ1-2; TRBD1 is a possible D gene (6 bases). The CDR3 length is 15 residues. V lost 5 bases and J lost 8, with 21 bases in between. Germline CDR1 reads MNHEY; CDR2 reads SMNVEV (reference sequence). Here the CDR3 reads CASSPTPTGPKGYTF. As DNA, the CDR3 is TGTGCCAGCAGTCCGACCCCCACAGGGCCTAAGGGCTACACCTTC.

This clonotype was observed a few times. The chain has TRBV30 and TRBJ2-3; D gene uncertain. The CDR3 has 11 residues. Germline V gene lookup returns CDR1 GTSNPN and CDR2 SVGIG (reference sequence). V was clipped by 3 bases and J by 7 bases, with 8 bases between them. CDR3 sequence (DNA): TGTGCCTGGAGCTTCGGAAATACGCAGTATTTT. The encoded protein is CAWSFGNTQYF.

This clonotype appeared many times. The chain has TRBV2 and TRBJ2-3; 8 bases align to TRBD1. The germline V gene has CDR1 SNHLY and CDR2 FYNNEI. This CDR3 comprises 18 residues. Unmatched junction bases numbered 12, after V lost 2 bases and J lost 2 bases. CDR3 DNA: TGTGCCAGCAGTGAAAGGGGGAGACAGGGGCCTTTCACAGATACGCAGTATTTT. This codes for CASSERGRQGPFTDTQYF.

This clonotype was counted many times. The chain is built from TRBV12-3 or TRBV12-4 and TRBJ2-7, with 10 positions matching TRBD2. V was pared by 1 base and J by 7 bases, with 13 bases of the junction left unmatched. This CDR3 has 17 residues. The CDR3 nucleotides read TGTGCCAGCAGTTTAGGGATAGCGGGGGGCCGCCGGTGGGAGCAGTACTTC. Amino acid sequence: CASSLGIAGGRRWEQYF.

This clonotype was recorded at least ten times. The chain combines TRBV6-6 with TRBJ2-3, with 7 bases that match TRBD2. Germline-derived CDR1 and CDR2 are MNHNY and SVGAGI (reference sequence). The CDR3 is 15 residues long. The V segment lost 3 bases and the J segment 5 bases; nucleotides outside the gene matches: 8. CDR3 in DNA: TGTGCCAGCAGTTATTACGGCGGGGGTATAGATACGCAGTATTTT. Its translation: CASSYYGGGIDTQYF.

There are many counts of this clonotype. The genes are TRBV5-1 and TRBJ2-1; D is ambiguous. V was pared by 0 bases and J by 7 bases, with 5 bases between. Germline lookup yields CDR1 SGHRS and CDR2 YFSETQ. There are 12 residues in the CDR3. The CDR3 here is CASSLAGNEQFF. CDR3 bases: TGCGCCAGCAGCTTGGCCGGGAATGAGCAGTTCTTC.